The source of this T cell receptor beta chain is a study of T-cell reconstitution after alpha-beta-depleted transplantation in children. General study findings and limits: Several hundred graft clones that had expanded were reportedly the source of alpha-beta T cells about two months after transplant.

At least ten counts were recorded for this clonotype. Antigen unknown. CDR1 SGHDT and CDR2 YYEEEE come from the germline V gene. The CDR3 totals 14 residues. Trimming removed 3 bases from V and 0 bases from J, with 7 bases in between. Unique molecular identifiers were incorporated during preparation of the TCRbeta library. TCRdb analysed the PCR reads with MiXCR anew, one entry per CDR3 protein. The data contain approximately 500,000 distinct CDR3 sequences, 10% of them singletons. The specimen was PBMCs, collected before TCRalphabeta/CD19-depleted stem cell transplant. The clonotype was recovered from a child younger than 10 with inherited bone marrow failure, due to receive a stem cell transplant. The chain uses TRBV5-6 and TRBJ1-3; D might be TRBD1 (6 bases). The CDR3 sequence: CASSWTVSGNTIYF. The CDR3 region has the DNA TGTGCCAGCAGCTGGACAGTCTCTGGAAACACCATATATTTT.